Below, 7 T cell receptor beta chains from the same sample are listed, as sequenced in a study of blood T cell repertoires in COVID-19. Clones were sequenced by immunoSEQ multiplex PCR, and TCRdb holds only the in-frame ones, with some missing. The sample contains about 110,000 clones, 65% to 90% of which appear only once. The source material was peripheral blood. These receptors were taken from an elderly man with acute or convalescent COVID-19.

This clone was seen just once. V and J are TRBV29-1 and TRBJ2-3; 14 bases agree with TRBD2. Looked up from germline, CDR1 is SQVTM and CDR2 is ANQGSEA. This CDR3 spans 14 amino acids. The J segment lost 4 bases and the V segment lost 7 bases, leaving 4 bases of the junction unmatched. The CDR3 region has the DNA TGCAGCGCTACGGGACTAGCGGGGGCAGATACGCAGTATTTT. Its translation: CSATGLAGADTQYF.

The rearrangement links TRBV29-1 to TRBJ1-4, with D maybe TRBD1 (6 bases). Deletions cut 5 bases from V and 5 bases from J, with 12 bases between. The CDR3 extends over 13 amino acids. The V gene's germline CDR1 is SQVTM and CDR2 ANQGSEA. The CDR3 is CSVKDSPNEKLFF. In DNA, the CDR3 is TGCAGCGTTAAGGACAGTCCAAATGAAAAACTGTTTTTT.

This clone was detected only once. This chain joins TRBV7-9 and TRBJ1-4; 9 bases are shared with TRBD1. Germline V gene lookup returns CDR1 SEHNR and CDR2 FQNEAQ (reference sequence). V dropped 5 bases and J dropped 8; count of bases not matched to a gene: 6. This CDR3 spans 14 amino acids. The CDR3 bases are TGTGCCAGCAGCCCGGGACAGGGACGAGAAAAACTGTTTTTT. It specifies CASSPGQGREKLFF.

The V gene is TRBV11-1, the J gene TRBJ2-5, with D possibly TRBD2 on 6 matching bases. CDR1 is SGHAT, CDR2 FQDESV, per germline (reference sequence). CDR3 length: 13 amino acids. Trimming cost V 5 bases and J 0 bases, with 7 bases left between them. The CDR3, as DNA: TGTGCCAGCAGCCGGGGGAACCAAGAGACCCAGTACTTC. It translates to CASSRGNQETQYF. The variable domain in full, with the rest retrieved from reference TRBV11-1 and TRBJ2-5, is EAEVAQSPRYKITEKSQAVAFWCDPISGHATLYWYRQILGQGPELLVQFQDESVVDDSQLPKDRFSAERLKGVDSTLKIQPAELGDSAMYLCASSRGNQETQYFGPGTRLLVL.

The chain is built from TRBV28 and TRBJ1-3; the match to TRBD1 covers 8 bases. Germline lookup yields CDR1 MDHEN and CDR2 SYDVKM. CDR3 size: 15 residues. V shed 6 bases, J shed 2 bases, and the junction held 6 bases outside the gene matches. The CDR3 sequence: CASRPGTGTGNTIYF. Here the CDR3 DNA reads TGTGCCAGCAGGCCCGGGACAGGAACTGGAAACACCATATATTTT.

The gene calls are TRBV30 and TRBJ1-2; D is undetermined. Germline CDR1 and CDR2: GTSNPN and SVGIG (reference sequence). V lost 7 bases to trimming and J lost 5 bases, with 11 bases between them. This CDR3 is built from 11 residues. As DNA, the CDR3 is TGTGCCTATGAGGAGGAATATGGCTACACCTTC. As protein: CAYEEEYGYTF.

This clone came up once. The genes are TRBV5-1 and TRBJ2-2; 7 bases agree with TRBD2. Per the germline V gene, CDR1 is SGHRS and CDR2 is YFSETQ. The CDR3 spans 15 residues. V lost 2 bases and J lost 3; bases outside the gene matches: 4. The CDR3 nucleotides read TGCGCCAGCAGCTTAGCGGGATTGGACACCGGGGAGCTGTTTTTT. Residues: CASSLAGLDTGELFF.